The 13 T cell receptor beta chains reported below all come from one sample, sequenced in a study of blood T cell repertoires in COVID-19. The assay was immunoSEQ multiplex PCR, and TCRdb's table has in-frame clones only and misses some. The data hold roughly 320,000 clones, with approximately 85% observed a single time. The material sequenced was peripheral blood. All receptors derive from a human donor in a cohort sampled during active COVID-19.

This chain's CDR3 is CASSFEGAGANEKLFF. Written as DNA, the CDR3 is TGCGCCAGCAGCTTCGAGGGGGCCGGGGCTAATGAAAAACTGTTTTTT. The chain employs TRBV5-1 and TRBJ1-4, with 7 bases that match TRBD1. The CDR3 loop spans 16 amino acids. Trimming removed 2 bases from V and 3 bases from J; junction bases left unmatched: 7. CDR1 is SGHRS and CDR2 is YFSETQ in the germline V gene.

The V call is TRBV12-3 or TRBV12-4, the J call TRBJ2-1, with D unresolved. The CDR3 extends over 13 amino acids. V lost 8 bases and J lost 0, with 8 bases in between. The CDR3 loop reads CASATGSYNEQFF. CDR3 DNA sequence: TGTGCCAGCGCGACGGGCTCCTACAATGAGCAGTTCTTC.

A few counts support this clone. The chain links TRBV18 to TRBJ1-5; 8 nucleotides match TRBD1. Germline lookup yields CDR1 KGHSH and CDR2 LQKENI. This CDR3 is 15 amino acids long. V shed 3 bases, J shed 4 bases, and the junction held 5 bases outside the gene matches. DNA for the CDR3: TGTGCCAGCTCACCCGGGACAGGATCTAATCAGCCCCAGCATTTT. As protein: CASSPGTGSNQPQHF.

The rearrangement joins TRBV6-1 to TRBJ2-1; D is possibly TRBD1 (5 bases). The CDR3 sequence is 16 residues long. V lost 2 bases and J lost 2, with 13 bases in between. Germline CDR1 is MNHNS and CDR2 is SASEGT. This chain's CDR3 is CASSEHQGSTYNEQFF. In DNA, the CDR3 is TGTGCCAGCAGTGAACATCAGGGATCCACCTACAATGAGCAGTTCTTC.

The chain has TRBV18 and TRBJ2-7; TRBD1 agrees at 9 bases. The CDR3 is made up of 14 amino acids. Unmatched junction bases numbered 2, after V lost 3 bases and J lost 2 bases. Germline loops: CDR1 KGHSH, CDR2 LQKENI. The DNA of the CDR3 is TGTGCCAGCTCACCGGGACAGGGCCCCTACGAGCAGTACTTC. Its protein is CASSPGQGPYEQYF.

The gene calls are TRBV27 and TRBJ2-6, with D possibly matching TRBD1 (6 bases). The CDR3 is 15 residues long. CDR1 is MNHEY, CDR2 SMNVEV, per germline (reference sequence). The V end lost 6 bases, the J end lost 2 bases, and 11 bases lay between the germline ends. The CDR3: CASSIRGAGANVLTF. CDR3 in DNA: TGTGCCAGCAGCATCAGGGGAGCTGGGGCCAACGTCCTGACTTTC.

V is TRBV7-2 and J is TRBJ2-1, with D perhaps matching TRBD1 (6 bases). This CDR3 has 16 residues. From germline, CDR1 is SGHTA and CDR2 FQGNSA. Between the trimmed V and J ends, which lost 1 base and 3 bases, there was a span of 13 bases. Written as DNA, the CDR3 is TGTGCCAGCAGCTTAGATCCCAACAGGGACTACAATGAGCAGTTCTTC. It translates to CASSLDPNRDYNEQFF. Full variable domain (rest looked up from reference TRBV7-2 and TRBJ2-1): GAGVSQSPSNKVTEKGKDVELRCDPISGHTALYWYRQSLGQGLEFLIYFQGNSAPDKSGLPSDRFSAERTGGSVSTLTIQRTQQEDSAVYLCASSLDPNRDYNEQFFGPGTRLTVL.

CDR3 region: CASSRSGGSYEQYF. In DNA form, the CDR3 reads TGTGCCAGCAGCCGTAGCGGGGGATCGTACGAGCAGTACTTC. The chain links TRBV11-2 to TRBJ2-7; 9 nucleotides match TRBD2. This CDR3 is 14 amino acids long. The V gene's germline CDR1 is SGHAT and CDR2 FQNNGV. J gave up 4 bases and V 5 bases, and 6 bases lay outside the gene matches.

The chain has TRBV7-9 and TRBJ2-2; 9 bases line up with TRBD1. The CDR3 consists of 15 residues. V was clipped by 5 bases and J by 4 bases; unmatched bases: 5. Germline V gives CDR1 SEHNR, CDR2 FQNEAQ (reference sequence). The CDR3 DNA sequence: TGTGCCAGCAGCGAGGGACAGGGCGGCACCGGGGAGCTGTTTTTT. Amino acids: CASSEGQGGTGELFF.

V gene TRBV19 combines with J gene TRBJ2-5, with unresolved D. V was shortened by 4 bases and J by 1 base, with 7 bases between the two germline ends. Per the germline V gene, CDR1 is LNHDA and CDR2 is SQIVND (reference sequence). The CDR3 contains 13 residues. The CDR3 DNA reads as TGTGCCAGTAGTAGAGGCGGCCAAGAGACCCAGTACTTC. Encoded protein: CASSRGGQETQYF.

The chain couples TRBV30 to TRBJ1-1; D ambiguous. The V gene lost 1 base and the J gene lost 4 bases, with 7 bases spanning the gap. The CDR3 has 12 residues. From germline, CDR1 is GTSNPN and CDR2 SVGIG (reference sequence). This chain's CDR3 is CAWSGVATEAFF. For the CDR3, the DNA is TGTGCCTGGAGTGGAGTTGCCACTGAAGCTTTCTTT.

V gene TRBV28 combines with J gene TRBJ1-1; TRBD1 agrees at 7 bases. CDR3 length equals 15 residues. The V and J ends lost 6 bases and 1 base, in that order; junction bases with no gene match: 8. Germline assignment: CDR1 MDHEN and CDR2 SYDVKM. The CDR3 loop reads CASSPQGEGNTEAFF. The CDR3 DNA is TGTGCCAGCAGCCCGCAGGGGGAAGGGAACACTGAAGCTTTCTTT.

This clone was detected only a few times. The chain is built from TRBV29-1 and TRBJ2-3, with 8 bases matching TRBD2. The germline gives CDR1 SQVTM, CDR2 ANQGSEA. The CDR3 is 12 residues long. The ends lost 6 bases at V and 5 bases at J; junction bases unmatched: 4. The CDR3 is CSVAGGGDTQYF. The CDR3 nucleotides read TGCAGCGTGGCGGGAGGTGGAGATACGCAGTATTTT.